This T cell receptor beta chain was profiled in a study of shared clonotypes between healthy human individuals. Overall study results and limits: Sequencing depth was a factor that was expected to affect clonotype sharing among donors. Collection of samples was limited to blood; tissue repertoires likely differ. Having only a few donors restricted how much genetic and exposure-history diversity was captured.

Sequenced by immunoSEQ multiplex PCR; TCRdb stores in-frame clones only, minus some. The top ten clones hold about an eighth of a sample with 450,000 to 500,000 clones, over 75% of them seen once. About this clone: What it binds is not known.

Trimming removed 8 bases at V and 5 bases at J, with 12 bases between. CDR1 and CDR2 from the germline V gene are SNHLY and FYNNEI. This CDR3 is 12 amino acids long. The material sequenced was PBMCs. This chain joins TRBV2 and TRBJ2-5; D might be TRBD2 (6 bases). The TCR originated in a woman aged 40 to 50 in good health. Some clones in this sample may be carry-over from other donors' samples. CDR3 nucleotide sequence: TGTGCCAGCTATTCCCGGGGGGAGACCCAGTACTTC. Its protein is CASYSRGETQYF.